The 3 T cell receptor beta chains below come from one sample, sequenced in a study of vaccination effects on CD4 cells after COVID-19. Antigen-specific CD4+ T cells were expanded with viral peptide pools in the ViraFEST assay before sequencing. Having been cultured for less than 12 days, the cells underwent CD4+ T cell isolation. Everyone in the study got two shots of either the BNT162b2 or mRNA-1273 vaccine. Generated by immunoSEQ multiplex PCR, the TCRdb table keeps only in-frame clones and is missing some. The sample carries roughly 41,000 clones, around 70% recorded once. No antigen has been identified for these receptors. The sample consisted of CD4+ T cells from PBMCs cultured with HCoV-OC43 spike peptides, taken after COVID-19 vaccination. Subset reported: HCoV-OC43 spike overlapping peptide pool stimulation. These receptors came from a human donor who received a COVID-19 vaccine.

This clone was detected once. The chain joins TRBV6-5 to TRBJ2-1; TRBD1 matches at 8 bases. The CDR3 runs to 13 residues. CDR1 MNHEY and CDR2 SVGAGI come from the germline V gene. J lost 6 bases, V lost 8 bases, and 6 bases had no gene match. CDR3 DNA sequence: TGTGCCAGCTCAGGGGGCAATAGCAATGAGCAGTTCTTC. Translation gives CASSGGNSNEQFF.

There are a few counts of this clone. The rearrangement uses TRBV25-1 and TRBJ2-7; D is unresolved. Trimming pared 1 base from V and 3 bases from J, leaving 10 bases between. Germline V gene sequence: CDR1 MGHDK, CDR2 SYGVNS. The length of the CDR3 is 14 residues. The CDR3 DNA follows: TGTGCCAGCAGTGAATCTCCATCTCACTACGAGCAGTACTTC. This translates into CASSESPSHYEQYF.

The rearrangement links TRBV11-2 to TRBJ1-4; a weak D match, TRBD1 (6 bases). V lost 3 bases and J 13 bases, leaving 18 bases between the germline ends. CDR1 SGHAT and CDR2 FQNNGV come from the germline V gene. CDR3 length: 14 residues. CDR3 DNA sequence: TGTGCCAGCAGCTTGGACAGATGGACAGTTCGACTGTTTTTT. It is translated as CASSLDRWTVRLFF.